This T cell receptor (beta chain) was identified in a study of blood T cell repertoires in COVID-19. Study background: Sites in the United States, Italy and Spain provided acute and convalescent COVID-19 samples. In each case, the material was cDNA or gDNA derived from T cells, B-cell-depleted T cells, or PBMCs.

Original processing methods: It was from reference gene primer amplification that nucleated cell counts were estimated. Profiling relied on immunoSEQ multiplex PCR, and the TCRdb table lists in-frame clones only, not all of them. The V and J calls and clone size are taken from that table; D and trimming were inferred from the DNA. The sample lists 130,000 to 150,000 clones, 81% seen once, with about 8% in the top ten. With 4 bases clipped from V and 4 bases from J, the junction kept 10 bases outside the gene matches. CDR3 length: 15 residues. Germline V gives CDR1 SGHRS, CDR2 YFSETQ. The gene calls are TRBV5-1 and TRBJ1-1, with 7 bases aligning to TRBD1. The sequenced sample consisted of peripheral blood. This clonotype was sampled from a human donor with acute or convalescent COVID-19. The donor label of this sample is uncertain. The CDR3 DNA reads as TGCGCCAGCAGCCCTCGACAGGGTCAGAGCACTGAAGCTTTCTTT. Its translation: CASSPRQGQSTEAFF.